This TCR beta chain derives from a study of T cells in localized non-small cell lung cancer. Clones were sequenced by immunoSEQ multiplex PCR, and TCRdb holds only the in-frame ones, with some missing. The sample includes roughly 1,100 clones, nearly 35% of them seen just once. The sequences come from lung tumor tissue, collected before any cancer treatment. The clonotype originates from a male donor at least 60 years old with stage I squamous cell lung carcinoma.

This CDR3 is CASSDGAEQIRHF. The CDR3 DNA reads as TGTGCCAGCAGTGACGGCGCGGAACAGATTAGGCATTTT. J is TRBJ1-5 and V is TRBV6-8; no clear D. Trimming removed 5 bases at V and 15 bases at J, with 20 bases between. The CDR3 covers 13 residues. The germline CDR1 and CDR2 sequences are MNHGY and SAAAGT.